The clone carrying this T cell receptor beta chain was seen more than once but under ten times. Its antigen remains unidentified. The sample comes from a study of identical twins. Template switching created a universal primer site, and the cDNA included unique molecular identifiers. TCRdb fed the 5' RACE reads into MiXCR, producing one record per CDR3 protein. The data show about 550,000 distinct CDR3 sequences, 20% to 25% seen once. Points from the study as a whole: Partly confounded zero-insertion analyses could result from invariant MAIT and iNKT cells. Models predicted too little out-of-frame TCR alpha sharing in monozygotic twins.

The CDR3 totals 15 residues. Germline-derived CDR1 and CDR2 are SNHLY and FYNNEI. V lost 4 bases and J 3 bases, leaving 12 bases between the germline ends. The sample also formed part of further work on yellow fever vaccine responses in identical twins. Turning to that study: As reported, the vaccine T cell response of twins seemed partly convergent and partly personalized.

This sequence was found in a woman under 30 in good health. Sequencing was carried out using CD4+ T cells sorted from blood. This rearrangement joins TRBV2 to TRBJ2-2; D gene ambiguous. CDR3 nucleotides: TGTGCCAGCAGTGTCAGGAAATCGCACACCGGGGAGCTGTTTTTT. It encodes CASSVRKSHTGELFF.